These 17 T cell receptor beta chains share one sample of origin, sequenced in a study of immune heterogeneity within non-small cell lung tumors. It was with 32 V and 13 J primers that multiplex PCR amplified TCR beta CDR3. TCRdb processed the multiplex PCR reads anew with MiXCR; each CDR3 protein has one entry. The repertoire holds 5,000 to 6,000 distinct CDR3 sequences, with 21% as singletons. With approximately 650 ng used per sample, the template was genomic DNA from bulk tumor. Collection of several biopsies per primary tumor, spaced far apart, took place during surgery. Curative surgery was undertaken by patients, who had untreated, newly diagnosed non-small cell lung cancer. Sequencing used lung tumor tissue. These TCRs come from an older woman with non-small cell lung cancer.

Worth noting for this clonotype: Germline is not matched at one junction end, which may reflect a read error. V and J are TRBV11-2 and TRBJ1-1; 8 nucleotides match TRBD1. Looked up from germline, CDR1 is SGHAT and CDR2 is FQNNGV. The CDR3 is made up of 15 amino acids. The CDR3 DNA reads TGTGCCAGCAGCTCGACAGGGGCAGAGAACACTAAAGCTTTCTTT. Protein sequence: CASSSTGAENTKAFF. Drawing the rest from reference TRBV11-2 and TRBJ1-1, the complete variable domain is EAGVAQSPRYKIIEKRQSVAFWCNPISGHATLYWYQQILGQGPKLLIQFQNNGVVDDSQLPKDRFSAERLKGVDSTLKIQPAKLEDSAVYLCASSSTGAENTKAFFGQGTRLTVV.

The chain is built from TRBV6-4 and TRBJ2-2; D tentatively fits TRBD1 or TRBD2 (7 bases each). Germline lookup yields CDR1 MRHNA and CDR2 SNTAGT. The CDR3 runs to 16 residues. V was shortened by 8 bases and J by 4 bases, with 20 bases between the two germline ends. Here the CDR3 reads CASGQGGEGGTGELFF. In DNA form, the CDR3 reads TGTGCCAGCGGTCAGGGGGGGGAGGGAGGCACCGGGGAGCTGTTTTTT.

The sample holds a few counts of this clonotype. The chain has TRBV24-1 and TRBJ2-3, with D perhaps TRBD1 (5 bases). The V and J ends lost 4 bases and 4 bases respectively, with 11 bases between them. In germline, CDR1 is KGHDR, CDR2 SFDVKD. This CDR3 is 14 amino acids long. The DNA for the CDR3 is TGTGCCACCAGTGACCCCGTAGGGGCAGATACGCAGTATTTT. Translated: CATSDPVGADTQYF.

CDR3 region: CSVDQRGGHEQFF. Here the CDR3 DNA reads TGCAGCGTTGATCAGCGGGGGGGCCATGAGCAGTTCTTC. The chain carries TRBV29-1 and TRBJ2-1, with 10 bases identical to TRBD2. The CDR3 length is 13 residues. V shed 3 bases and J 8 bases; nucleotides not matched to a gene: 4. The germline V gene has CDR1 SQVTM and CDR2 ANQGSEA.

This clonotype has at least ten counts. The rearrangement links TRBV13 to TRBJ2-6; D might be TRBD1 (5 bases). The CDR3 consists of 14 residues. Trimming shortened V by 2 bases and J by 4 bases, and 6 bases separated the two germline ends. Germline CDR1 PRHDT, CDR2 FYEKMQ (reference sequence). In DNA form, the CDR3 reads TGTGCCAGCAGCTTACGACAGGGGGCCAACGTCCTGACTTTC. It encodes CASSLRQGANVLTF.

The chain joins TRBV9 to TRBJ2-3; weak D call: TRBD1 (6 bases). CDR1 is SGDLS and CDR2 is YYNGEE in the germline V gene. This CDR3 region has 16 residues. With 3 bases removed from V and 3 bases from J, the gap between germline ends came to 17 bases. The CDR3 nucleotides are TGTGCCAGCAGCGAGACCGGGACACCCTGGACAGATACGCAGTATTTT. Encoded protein: CASSETGTPWTDTQYF.

By proportion, this clonotype is medium-sized (0.01 to 0.1%). The chain employs TRBV6-1 and TRBJ2-1; unclear D gene. Germline V lookup: CDR1 MNHNS, CDR2 SASEGT. V dropped 8 bases and J dropped 6 bases, with 8 bases sitting between them. This CDR3 region has 11 residues. DNA of the CDR3: TGTGCCAGCGTGGTGACCAATGAGCAGTTCTTC. Amino acids: CASVVTNEQFF.

This clonotype is medium-sized. The chain employs TRBV11-3 and TRBJ2-3, with 8 bases matching TRBD1. The J segment lost 6 bases and the V segment lost 4 bases, leaving 6 bases of the junction unmatched. The CDR3 extends over 14 amino acids. CDR1 is SGHNT, CDR2 YENEEA, per germline. The CDR3 is CASSSQGGSDTQYF. The DNA of the CDR3 is TGTGCCAGCAGCTCACAGGGGGGTTCCGATACGCAGTATTTT.

Note on this clonotype: A clone one base away is much larger, so this may be a read error. The chain links TRBV24-1 to TRBJ2-7; maybe TRBD1 (5 bases). The germline gives CDR1 KGHDR, CDR2 SFDVKD. The ends were cut back, 6 bases at V and 2 bases at J, with 13 bases in the middle. The CDR3 is 14 residues long. CDR3 protein: CATSLGHAPYEQYF. The CDR3 nucleotides read TGTGCCACCAGTTTAGGACATGCCCCCTACGAGCAGTACTTC.

This clonotype was counted only a few times. V gene TRBV6-1 combines with J gene TRBJ2-4; 7 positions agree with TRBD2. V trimming: 3 bases; J trimming: 2 bases; junction bases outside the gene matches: 1. The CDR3 totals 14 residues. Germline-derived CDR1 and CDR2 are MNHNS and SASEGT. The CDR3 DNA sequence: TGTGCCAGCAGTGAGGGAGGGTCCAAAAACATTCAGTACTTC. Amino acids: CASSEGGSKNIQYF.

The rearrangement uses TRBV3-1 and TRBJ2-5; 9 bases map to TRBD2. Germline values: CDR1 LGHDT, CDR2 YNNKEL (reference sequence). The CDR3 totals 19 residues. Germline trimming cut 5 bases from V and 4 bases from J; bases unmatched to any gene: 20. CDR3 sequence reads: CASSEGLWVAGDGVETQYF. DNA of the CDR3: TGTGCCAGCAGCGAAGGCCTCTGGGTAGCGGGAGATGGGGTAGAGACCCAGTACTTC.

This clonotype is judged medium-sized. V is TRBV2 and J is TRBJ2-1; D could derive from TRBD1 or TRBD2 (7 bases each). In germline, CDR1 is SNHLY, CDR2 FYNNEI. The CDR3 runs 15 residues. The V gene lost 3 bases and the J gene lost 7 bases, with 16 bases spanning the gap. This CDR3 reads CASSEGGGGTNEQFF. In DNA form, the CDR3 reads TGTGCCAGCAGTGAGGGGGGAGGGGGCACAAATGAGCAGTTCTTC.

This clonotype was observed a single time. V usage is TRBV6-2 or TRBV6-3 and J usage is TRBJ1-1, with D hard to call. This CDR3 contains 13 residues. CDR1 is MNHEY, CDR2 SVGEGT, per germline. V lost 6 bases to trimming and J lost 6 bases, with 14 bases between them. CDR3 amino acids: CASSLKGNPEAFF. The CDR3 region has the DNA TGTGCCAGCAGCCTAAAGGGTAACCCTGAAGCTTTCTTT.

By share of the sample, this clonotype is medium-sized. This chain uses TRBV15 with TRBJ1-5; no clear D. The V end was cut by 0 bases, the J end by 0 bases, with 9 bases between. This CDR3 region has 16 residues. Germline V CDR1 and CDR2: LNHNV, YYDKDF (reference sequence). CDR3 nucleotides: TGTGCCACCAGCAGAGATCTGCAAAATAGCAATCAGCCCCAGCATTTT. It yields the protein CATSRDLQNSNQPQHF.

The chain carries TRBV12-3 or TRBV12-4 and TRBJ1-1; the D is unclear. Trimming left V 5 bases short and J 7 bases short, with 8 bases between. The CDR3 is made up of 11 amino acids. CDR3 sequence: CASSLSIEAFF. CDR3 nucleotide sequence: TGTGCCAGCAGTCTTTCTATTGAAGCTTTCTTT.

This clonotype was recorded many times. The CDR3 loop is CASSLFTGGEYNEQFF. The DNA for the CDR3 is TGTGCCAGCAGCTTGTTTACCGGCGGGGAATACAATGAGCAGTTCTTC. This chain links TRBV11-3 with TRBJ2-1; perhaps TRBD2 as D (6 bases). The germline V and J ends were trimmed by 3 bases and 4 bases, with 16 bases remaining between them. CDR1 and CDR2 from the germline V gene are SGHNT and YENEEA. This CDR3 comprises 16 residues.

This clonotype is judged medium-sized. V usage is TRBV24-1 and J usage is TRBJ2-5; perhaps TRBD1 as D (6 bases). Germline loops: CDR1 KGHDR, CDR2 SFDVKD. The CDR3 is 16 residues long. V gave up 7 bases and J gave up 4 bases, with 21 bases separating them. This CDR3 is CATSIPRGSWGETQYF. DNA of the CDR3: TGTGCCACCAGCATTCCCAGGGGATCCTGGGGAGAGACCCAGTACTTC.